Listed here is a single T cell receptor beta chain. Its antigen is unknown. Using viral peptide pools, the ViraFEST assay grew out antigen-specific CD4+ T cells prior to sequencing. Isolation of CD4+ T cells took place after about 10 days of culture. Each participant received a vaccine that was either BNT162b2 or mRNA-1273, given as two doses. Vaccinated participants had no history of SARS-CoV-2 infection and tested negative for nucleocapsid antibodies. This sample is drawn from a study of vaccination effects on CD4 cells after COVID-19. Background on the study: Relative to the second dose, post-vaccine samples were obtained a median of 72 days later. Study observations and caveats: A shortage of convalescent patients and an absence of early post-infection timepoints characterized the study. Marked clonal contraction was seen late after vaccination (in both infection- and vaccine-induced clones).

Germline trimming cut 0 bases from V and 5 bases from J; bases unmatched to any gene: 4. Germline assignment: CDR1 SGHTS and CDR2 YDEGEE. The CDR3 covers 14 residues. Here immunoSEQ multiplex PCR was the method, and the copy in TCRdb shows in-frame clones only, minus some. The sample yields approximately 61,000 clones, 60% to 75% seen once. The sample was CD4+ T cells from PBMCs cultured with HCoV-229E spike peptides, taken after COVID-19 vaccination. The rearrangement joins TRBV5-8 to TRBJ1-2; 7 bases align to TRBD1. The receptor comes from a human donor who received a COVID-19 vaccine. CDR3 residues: CASSLDNRGYGYTF. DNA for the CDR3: TGTGCCAGCAGCTTGGATAACAGGGGATATGGCTACACCTTC.